The source of this T cell receptor beta chain is a study of cytomegalovirus exposure and HLA in healthy donors. Study observations and caveats: First-cohort TCR clusters were later found to tend to co-occur in the 90 to 150 validation repertoires.

About this clone: Antigen specificity is unknown.

CDR1 and CDR2 (germline): MNHEY, SMNVEV (reference sequence). The CDR3 sequence is 16 residues long. Germline trimming cut 2 bases from V and 0 bases from J; bases unmatched to any gene: 4. The protocol was immunoSEQ multiplex PCR, while the TCRdb copy is restricted to in-frame clones and leaves out a portion. The sample includes about 200,000 clones, around 78% seen only once; the top ten take around 5.6%. Sequencing used PBMCs. The rearrangement uses TRBV27 and TRBJ2-1; 7 nucleotides match TRBD2. This receptor was taken from a woman younger than 35 in good health and CMV-seronegative. CDR3 in DNA: TGTGCCAGCAGTTTAGTTGGCGGGAGCTCCTACAATGAGCAGTTCTTC. Translated, it gives CASSLVGGSSYNEQFF.